The present TCR beta chain was sequenced within a study of beta chain features in type 1 diabetes. For the study at large: Age and gender were similar between patients and healthy donors, as were cell yields. Study-level points and caveats: In all four CD4+ subsets, TCRB CDR3 length was significantly, moderately reduced in type 1 diabetes.

This clone came up a few times. What it binds is not known. Trimming stripped 5 bases from V and 7 bases from J, with 5 bases between. Per germline, CDR1 LNHDA and CDR2 SQIVND (reference sequence). The CDR3 sequence is 11 residues long. Expressed TCRB transcripts were sequenced, since all the RNA that had been isolated was reverse transcribed. Produced via immunoSEQ multiplex PCR; TCRdb's table is partial and in-frame only. Of roughly 42,000 clones in the sample, roughly 50% were seen once. Sequences were obtained from stem cell memory CD4+ T cells from blood. The receptor was derived from a young woman in good health. The chain combines TRBV19 with TRBJ1-4, with D hard to call. The DNA of the CDR3 is TGTGCCAGTAGTCGAGGTGAAAAACTGTTTTTT. Translating gives CASSRGEKLFF.